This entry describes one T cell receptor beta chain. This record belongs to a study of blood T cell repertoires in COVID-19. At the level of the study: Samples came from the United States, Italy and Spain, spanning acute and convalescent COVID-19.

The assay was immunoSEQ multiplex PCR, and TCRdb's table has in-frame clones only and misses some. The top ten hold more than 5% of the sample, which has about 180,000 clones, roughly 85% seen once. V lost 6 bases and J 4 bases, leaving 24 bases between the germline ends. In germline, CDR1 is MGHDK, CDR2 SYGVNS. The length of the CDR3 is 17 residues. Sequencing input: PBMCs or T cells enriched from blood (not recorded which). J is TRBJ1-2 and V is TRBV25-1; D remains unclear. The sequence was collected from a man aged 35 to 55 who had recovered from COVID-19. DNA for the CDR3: TGTGCCAGCAGCAGCAGTGAAGGAGGCCGGATCCTCTATGGCTACACCTTC. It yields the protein CASSSSEGGRILYGYTF.